The clone carrying this TCR beta chain was counted at least ten times. The target antigen is unknown. The data were obtained in a study of identical twins. Broader study findings: It was cross-sectional statistical analysis, not following the same donors, that the conclusions relied on. Twins' surplus sharing was weaker for beta out-of-frame sequences. Fewer insertions marked abundant cord blood beta clonotypes; young adult naive trended weakly, memory not at all.

Each CDR3 protein is one row after TCRdb ran MiXCR on the 5' RACE reads. The sample shows 500,000 to 700,000 distinct CDR3 sequences, roughly 7.2% of them seen only once. V lost 5 bases and J lost 5, with 18 bases in between. The CDR3 totals 16 residues. CDR1 is SEHNR, CDR2 FQNEAQ, per germline (reference sequence). The same sample was also used in a study of yellow fever vaccine responses in identical twins.

Sequenced input: PBMCs. This clonotype originated in a woman aged 18-30 years in good health. V usage is TRBV7-9 and J usage is TRBJ2-2; the D gene is possibly TRBD1 (6 bases). Here the CDR3 DNA reads TGTGCCAGCAGCCACGATAAAGTAACAGGGACCGGGGAGCTGTTTTTT. Protein product: CASSHDKVTGTGELFF.